This TCR beta chain was documented in a study of blood T cells in healthy people across ages. This clonotype was counted a few times. Its target is unknown. Study observations and caveats: Estimated diversity across one million T cells was deemed an underestimate.

Sample-barcoded 5' priming and a J-beta primer mix drove a second PCR of 7 to 11 cycles. TCRdb re-called the 5' RACE reads through MiXCR, storing one row per CDR3 protein. Found here are about 1.5 million distinct CDR3 sequences, approximately 43% of them singletons; the top ten hold about 4%. Germline CDR1 reads KGHDR; CDR2 reads SFDVKD. The CDR3 is 16 amino acids. Trimming took 3 bases from V and 8 from J; bases not matched to a gene: 11. There were healthy Caucasian individuals from Russia, aged roughly 6 to 90, serving as donors. Each donor gave ten milliliters of peripheral blood. This receptor was identified in a woman between 18 and 29 years old in good health. The sample taken for sequencing was blood. The chain combines TRBV24-1 with TRBJ1-4; 7 nucleotides match TRBD1. CDR3 residues: CATSDATRQGREKLFF. The DNA for the CDR3 is TGTGCCACCAGTGATGCCACCCGACAGGGTCGGGAAAAACTGTTTTTT.